This is a list of T cell receptor beta chains from one sample in a study of blood T cell repertoires in COVID-19. This table comes from immunoSEQ multiplex PCR, and its TCRdb copy is limited to in-frame clones, with some not included. Of under 150,000 clones listed, approximately 88% are singletons. Material for sequencing was peripheral blood. All receptors come from a woman between 40 and 50 years old with acute or convalescent COVID-19. CDR3s include the opening cysteine and the closing phenylalanine or tryptophan. A D gene is named only where the DNA matches it firmly. For some rows the clone size is stated as once, few or many, or as a class when expanded; others skip it.

J | V | size | D | CDR3 | DNA
TRBJ2-7 | TRBV3-1/TRBV3-2 | . | . | CASSHSAAGAGAEQYF | TGTGCCAGCAGTCATAGCGCGGCAGGGGCAGGGGCCGAGCAGTACTTC
TRBJ1-2 | TRBV28 | once | TRBD1 | CASSFRDRVVYGYTF | TGTGCCAGCAGTTTTCGGGACAGGGTCGTCTATGGCTACACCTTC
TRBJ2-2 | TRBV7-2 | . | TRBD2 | CASSPVGTMGGRSTGELFF | TGTGCCAGCAGCCCCGTGGGAACTATGGGGGGGAGATCCACCGGGGAGCTGTTTTTT
TRBJ1-5 | TRBV4-1 | . | . | CASSQIRLNSNQPQHF | TGCGCCAGCAGCCAGATTCGGTTAAATAGCAATCAGCCCCAGCATTTT
TRBJ1-3 | TRBV18 | . | . | CASSNSSGNTIYF | TGTGCCAGCTCCAACAGCTCTGGAAACACCATATATTTT
TRBJ2-7 | TRBV7-2 | . | . | CASSLDSHSYEQYF | TGTGCCAGCAGCTTAGATAGCCACTCCTACGAGCAGTACTTC
TRBJ1-1 | TRBV5-5 | . | . | CASSPQANTEAFF | TGTGCCAGCAGCCCACAGGCTAACACTGAAGCTTTCTTT
TRBJ1-1 | TRBV7-6 | . | . | CASSLQDTNTEAFF | TGTGCCAGCAGCTTACAGGACACGAACACTGAAGCTTTCTTT
TRBJ1-2 | TRBV5-1 | . | TRBD1 | CASSPGTVTATSGYTF | TGCGCCAGCAGCCCCGGGACAGTAACCGCCACTTCGGGCTACACCTTC
TRBJ1-4 | TRBV6-1 | . | . | CASSEGQGRGEKLFF | TGTGCCAGCAGTGAAGGGCAGGGGAGAGGGGAAAAACTGTTTTTT
TRBJ2-7 | TRBV20-1 | . | TRBD1 | CSASRQGTNEQYF | TGCAGTGCTAGTCGACAGGGTACCAACGAGCAGTACTTC
TRBJ2-4 | TRBV18 | . | TRBD2 | CASSLVQAGGAKNIQYF | TGTGCCAGCTCACTGGTTCAAGCGGGGGGGGCCAAAAACATTCAGTACTTC
TRBJ1-4 | TRBV7-9 | . | . | CASSLGGRNEKLFF | TGTGCCAGCAGCTTAGGGGGCAGGAATGAAAAACTGTTTTTT
TRBJ1-5 | TRBV21-1 | . | . | CASSKVQPGTGNQPQHF | TGTGCCAGCAGCAAGGTTCAACCGGGAACAGGCAATCAGCCCCAGCATTTT
TRBJ2-2 | TRBV9 | . | TRBD1 | CASSPRTGRNTGELFF | TGTGCCAGCAGCCCCCGGACAGGAAGAAACACCGGGGAGCTGTTTTTT
TRBJ1-2 | TRBV19 | . | . | CASMSGTSLSGYTF | TGTGCCAGTATGTCCGGGACATCTCTGAGCGGCTACACCTTC
TRBJ2-1 | TRBV6-6 | . | . | CATMTSQVYNEQFF | TGTGCCACCATGACTAGTCAGGTCTACAATGAGCAGTTCTTC
TRBJ2-1 | TRBV6-2/TRBV6-3 | . | TRBD1 | CASSAIRDRPYNEQFF | TGTGCCAGCAGTGCGATCCGGGACAGGCCATACAATGAGCAGTTCTTC
TRBJ1-5 | TRBV30 | . | TRBD1 | CAWATGGEQPQHF | TGTGCCTGGGCTACAGGGGGTGAGCAGCCCCAGCATTTT
TRBJ2-7 | TRBV2 | . | TRBD1 | CASCNPDRFYEQYF | TGTGCCAGCTGCAACCCGGACAGGTTCTACGAGCAGTACTTC
TRBJ2-2 | TRBV9 | . | TRBD2 | CASSTLAGVATGELFF | TGTGCCAGCAGCACGCTAGCGGGGGTCGCCACCGGGGAGCTGTTTTTT
TRBJ2-7 | TRBV5-1 | . | TRBD2 | CASSGTSGGTYYEQYF | TGCGCCAGCAGTGGAACTAGCGGGGGGACCTATTACGAGCAGTACTTC